Sequencing of this TCR beta chain was carried out in a study of blood T cells in healthy people across ages. Study-level findings and limits: Diversity figures derived from one million T cells were judged to underestimate the true value.

Germline V gene lookup returns CDR1 MNHNS and CDR2 SASEGT. There are 15 residues in the CDR3. Turning to this clonotype: Its target is not known. Germline is not matched at one junction end, which may reflect a read error.

In terms of origin and age, donors were healthy Caucasian individuals from Russia aged about 6 to 90. Isolation per sample recovered at least 6 million PBMCs. A second PCR, run for about 7 to 11 cycles, used a sample-barcoded 5' primer plus a J-beta primer mix. Using its own MiXCR run on the 5' RACE reads, TCRdb lists one record per CDR3 protein. The profile shows 1 million or so distinct CDR3 sequences, around 45% of them singletons. The sequence was collected from a woman aged 60 to 75 in good health. V is TRBV6-1 and J is TRBJ1-6; 8 bases align to TRBD1. The sample was blood. The CDR3 bases are TGTGCAAGCAGTGAAATCCCAGGGGGCGATTCACCCCTCCACTTT. It codes for CASSEIPGGDSPLHF.